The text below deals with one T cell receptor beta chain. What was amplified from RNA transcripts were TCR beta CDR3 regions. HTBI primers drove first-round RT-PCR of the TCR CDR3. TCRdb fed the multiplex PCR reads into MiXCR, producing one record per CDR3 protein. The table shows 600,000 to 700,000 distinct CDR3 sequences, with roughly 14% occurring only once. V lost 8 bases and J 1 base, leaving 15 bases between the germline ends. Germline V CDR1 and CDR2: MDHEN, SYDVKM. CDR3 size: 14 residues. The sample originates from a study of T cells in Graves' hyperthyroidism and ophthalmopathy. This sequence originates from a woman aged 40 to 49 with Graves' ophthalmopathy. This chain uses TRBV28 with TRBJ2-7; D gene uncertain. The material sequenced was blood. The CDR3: CASEATGGSYEQYF. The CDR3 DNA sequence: TGTGCCAGCGAGGCGACTGGCGGATCCTACGAGCAGTACTTC.